The rows below give T cell receptor beta chains drawn from one sample of a study of regulatory T cells in long-lasting Graves disease. TCRdb redid the calling of the multiplex PCR reads with MiXCR, one entry per CDR3 protein. The sample comprises some 500,000 distinct CDR3 sequences, roughly 16% of which are singletons, and roughly 25% rests with the top ten. The data were also submitted as part of a second study, on T cells in Graves' hyperthyroidism and ophthalmopathy.

Sequencing used peripheral blood mononuclear cells (PBMCs), obtained at new diagnosis, from a patient treated with antithyroid drugs. These receptor sequences come from a woman aged 35-60 years with Graves disease. The CDR3 runs from the conserved cysteine through the conserved F or W. A D gene is named only where the DNA matches it firmly. Clone size is not always given. Where it is, it says once, few, many or a class for expanded clones.

j_call	d_call	clone_size	v_call	cdr3_aa	cdr3_nt
TRBJ1-2	TRBD1	-	TRBV12-3/TRBV12-4	CASRGTGTGYTF	TGTGCCAGCAGAGGGACAGGGACTGGCTACACCTTC
TRBJ2-6	TRBD1	few	TRBV6-2/TRBV6-3	CASSYGGQSLTF	TGTGCCAGCAGTTACGGGGGACAGTCCCTGACTTTC
TRBJ2-7	-	-	TRBV2	CASREEGPYEQYF	TGTGCCAGCAGGGAGGAGGGGCCCTACGAGCAGTACTTC
TRBJ1-5	-	many	TRBV3-1	CASSPIGSNQPQHF	TGTGCCAGCAGCCCAATAGGTAGCAATCAGCCCCAGCATTTT
TRBJ1-2	-	few	TRBV7-2	CASSSGTEISGYTF	TGTGCCAGCAGCTCCGGGACCGAGATCAGCGGCTACACCTTC
TRBJ2-3	TRBD2	few	TRBV3-1	CASRSSGGTGDTQYF	TGTGCCAGCAGGAGTAGCGGGGGTACAGGAGATACGCAGTATTTT
TRBJ1-5	-	few	TRBV6-1	CASTNQPQHF	TGTGCCAGTACAAATCAGCCCCAGCATTTT
TRBJ1-3	-	many	TRBV11-2	CASSLASGFGNTIYF	TGTGCCAGCAGCTTAGCGTCAGGATTTGGAAACACCATATATTTT
TRBJ1-5	TRBD1	few	TRBV5-1	CASSLGGQGEYSNQPQHF	TGCGCCAGCAGCTTGGGGGGACAGGGGGAATATAGCAATCAGCCCCAGCATTTT
TRBJ1-2	TRBD1	many	TRBV24-1	CATSESGGYNYGYTF	TGTGCCACCAGTGAGTCAGGGGGATACAACTATGGCTACACCTTC
TRBJ1-1	TRBD1	many	TRBV12-3/TRBV12-4	CASSLAGTGGLAFF	TGTGCCAGCAGTTTAGCGGGGACAGGGGGCTTGGCTTTCTTT
TRBJ2-1	-	few	TRBV7-8	CASSSPAGGGHNEQFF	TGTGCCAGCAGCTCACCCGCTGGGGGGGGGCATAATGAGCAGTTCTTC
TRBJ1-1	-	-	TRBV9	CASSAGWGNTETFF	TGTGCCAGCAGCGCGGGTTGGGGGAACACTGAAACTTTCTTT
TRBJ2-1	-	many	TRBV11-1	CASSSYQGGRSYNEQFF	TGTGCCAGCAGCTCCTACCAGGGGGGCCGCTCCTACAATGAGCAGTTCTTC
TRBJ2-5	-	many	TRBV5-4	CASSFSSSSGPGETQYF	TGTGCCAGCAGCTTCTCGAGCTCATCGGGACCGGGAGAGACCCAGTACTTC
TRBJ1-5	-	many	TRBV12-3/TRBV12-4	CASSFAAQPQHF	TGTGCCAGCAGTTTCGCGGCTCAGCCCCAGCATTTT
TRBJ2-3	-	many	TRBV11-2	CASRLRQGTDTQYF	TGTGCCAGCCGCTTGAGGCAGGGCACAGATACGCAGTATTTT
TRBJ2-5	TRBD2	many	TRBV12-3/TRBV12-4	CASSYGLAGEETQYF	TGTGCCAGCAGTTATGGACTAGCGGGGGAAGAGACCCAGTACTTC
TRBJ1-2	TRBD1	many	TRBV10-1	CASSESTGVSYGYTF	TGCGCCAGCAGTGAGTCGACAGGGGTGAGCTATGGCTACACCTTC
TRBJ1-5	-	few	TRBV4-1	CASSQGPTSNQPQHF	TGCGCCAGCAGCCAAGGGCCTACCAGCAATCAGCCCCAGCATTTT
TRBJ2-3	-	many	TRBV5-1	CASSRRGGGLTDTQYF	TGCGCCAGCAGCCGACGTGGGGGGGGGCTCACAGATACGCAGTATTTT
TRBJ2-3	-	many	TRBV5-1	CASSFGRLTDTQYF	TGTGCCAGCAGTTTCGGAAGGCTCACAGATACGCAGTATTTT
TRBJ1-6	-	few	TRBV18	CASSQQDSPLHF	TGTGCCAGCTCACAGCAAGATTCACCCCTCCACTTT
TRBJ1-1	-	-	TRBV9	CASSVLQSTEAFF	TGTGCCAGCAGCGTACTACAGTCCACTGAAGCTTTCTTT
TRBJ2-2	TRBD1	many	TRBV7-3	CASSSRSGQGGTGELFF	TGTGCCAGCAGCTCGAGGTCGGGACAGGGTGGGACCGGGGAGCTGTTTTTT
TRBJ2-5	-	many	TRBV10-1	CASSESGGQETQYF	TGCGCCAGCAGTGAGTCGGGGGGCCAAGAGACCCAGTACTTC
TRBJ1-3	TRBD1	many	TRBV3-1	CASSQETGGVGNTIYF	TGTGCCAGCAGCCAAGAAACAGGGGGCGTTGGAAACACCATATATTTT
TRBJ1-1	TRBD1	few	TRBV19	CASSTSPATGSSAFF	TGTGCCAGTAGTACCTCCCCCGCGACAGGGTCATCAGCTTTCTTT
TRBJ2-1	TRBD2	-	TRBV5-1	CASRFGGAENEQFF	TGCGCCAGCAGATTCGGGGGGGCGGAAAATGAGCAGTTCTTC
TRBJ2-5	TRBD2	few	TRBV4-1	CASSQADSGGQETQYF	TGCGCCAGCAGCCAAGCGGATAGCGGGGGCCAAGAGACCCAGTACTTC
TRBJ1-5	-	few	TRBV18	CASSRDINQPQHF	TGTGCCAGCTCTCGGGACATCAATCAGCCCCAGCATTTT
TRBJ2-7	-	few	TRBV4-1	CASSQDYGGGWQYF	TGCGCCAGCAGCCAAGATTATGGGGGAGGTTGGCAGTACTTC
TRBJ1-4	-	few	TRBV5-1	CASRPKGDRFEKLFF	TGCGCCAGCAGGCCAAAAGGGGACCGATTTGAAAAACTGTTTTTT
TRBJ1-2	TRBD1	many	TRBV11-1	CASSPGQGSGRGYTF	TGTGCCAGCAGCCCCGGACAGGGAAGTGGTCGTGGCTACACCTTC
TRBJ1-2	-	few	TRBV4-1	CASSQEGAGAPVVYGYTF	TGCGCCAGCAGCCAAGAGGGCGCCGGGGCCCCGGTCGTTTATGGCTACACCTTC
TRBJ1-2	-	-	TRBV4-1	CASSLATRTVYYGYTF	TGCGCCAGCAGCCTAGCGACAAGGACGGTATACTATGGCTACACCTTC
TRBJ2-2	-	-	TRBV6-5	CASSYLRSGELFF	TGTGCCAGCAGTTACTTGCGGTCCGGGGAGCTGTTTTTT
TRBJ2-2	TRBD1	few	TRBV3-1	CASSGRVQGATGELFF	TGTGCCAGCAGCGGGAGAGTGCAGGGGGCCACCGGGGAGCTGTTTTTT
TRBJ2-2	-	-	TRBV2	CASSEASYTGELFF	TGTGCCAGCAGTGAAGCTAGTTATACCGGGGAGCTGTTTTTT
TRBJ2-2	-	few	TRBV27	CASSFAGRGNTGELFF	TGTGCCAGCAGTTTCGCGGGGCGGGGGAACACCGGGGAGCTGTTTTTT
TRBJ2-1	-	-	TRBV19	CASSPPGYFSYNEQFF	TGTGCCAGTAGTCCGCCAGGGTACTTCTCCTACAATGAGCAGTTCTTC
TRBJ2-3	-	many	TRBV2	CASTPMWADTQYF	TGTGCCAGCACCCCCATGTGGGCAGATACGCAGTATTTT
TRBJ1-5	-	few	TRBV6-1	CASTGTPYSNQPQHF	TGTGCCAGCACCGGGACACCCTATAGCAATCAGCCCCAGCATTTT
TRBJ2-2	TRBD2	few	TRBV7-3	CASSPGLAGGLGTGELFF	TGTGCCAGCAGCCCCGGACTAGCGGGGGGGCTCGGCACCGGGGAGCTGTTTTTT